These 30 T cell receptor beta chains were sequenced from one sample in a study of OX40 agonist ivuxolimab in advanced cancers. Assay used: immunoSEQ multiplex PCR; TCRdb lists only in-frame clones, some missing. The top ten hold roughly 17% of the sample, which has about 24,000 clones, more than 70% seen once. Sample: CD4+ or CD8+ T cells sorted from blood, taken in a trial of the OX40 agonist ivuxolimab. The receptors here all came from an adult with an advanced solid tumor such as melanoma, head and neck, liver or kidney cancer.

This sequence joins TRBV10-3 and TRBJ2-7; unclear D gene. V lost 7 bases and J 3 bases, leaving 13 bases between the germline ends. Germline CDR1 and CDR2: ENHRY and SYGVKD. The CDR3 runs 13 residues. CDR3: CAIIMWGRYEQYF. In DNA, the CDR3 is TGTGCCATCATCATGTGGGGTCGCTACGAGCAGTACTTC.

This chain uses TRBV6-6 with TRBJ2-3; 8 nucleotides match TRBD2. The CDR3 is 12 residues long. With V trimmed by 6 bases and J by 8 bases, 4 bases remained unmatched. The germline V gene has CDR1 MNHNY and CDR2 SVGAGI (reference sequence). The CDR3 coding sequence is TGTGCCAGCAGCCCGGGGGGGGCTACGCAGTATTTT. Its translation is CASSPGGATQYF.

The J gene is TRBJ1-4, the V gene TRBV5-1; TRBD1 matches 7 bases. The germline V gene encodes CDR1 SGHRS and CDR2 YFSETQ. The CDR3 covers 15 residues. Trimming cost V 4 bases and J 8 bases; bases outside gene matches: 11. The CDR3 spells CASSPVTGAGEKLFF. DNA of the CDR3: TGCGCCAGCAGCCCTGTAACAGGGGCGGGGGAAAAACTGTTTTTT. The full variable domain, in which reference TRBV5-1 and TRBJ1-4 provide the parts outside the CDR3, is KAGVTQTPRYLIKTRGQQVTLSCSPISGHRSVSWYQQTPGQGLQFLFEYFSETQRNKGNFPGRFSGRQFSNSRSEMNVSTLELGDSALYLCASSPVTGAGEKLFFGSGTQLSVL.

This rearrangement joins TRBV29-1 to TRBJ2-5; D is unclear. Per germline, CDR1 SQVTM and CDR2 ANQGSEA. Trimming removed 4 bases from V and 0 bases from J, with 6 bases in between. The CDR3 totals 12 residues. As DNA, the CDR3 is TGCAGCGTTGTGGCACACCAAGAGACCCAGTACTTC. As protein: CSVVAHQETQYF.

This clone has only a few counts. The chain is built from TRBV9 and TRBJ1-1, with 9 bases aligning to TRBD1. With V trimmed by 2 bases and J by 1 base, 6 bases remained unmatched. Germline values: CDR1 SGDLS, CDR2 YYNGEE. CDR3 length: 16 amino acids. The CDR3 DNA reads TGTGCCAGCAGCGTTTTTCCGGGACAGGGGAACACTGAAGCTTTCTTT. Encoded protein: CASSVFPGQGNTEAFF.

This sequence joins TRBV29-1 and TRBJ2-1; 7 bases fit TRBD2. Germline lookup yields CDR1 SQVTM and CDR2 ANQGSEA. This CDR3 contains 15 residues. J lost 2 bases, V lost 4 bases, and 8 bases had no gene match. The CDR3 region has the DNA TGCAGCGTTGGAATCGGCGGGAGACCCTACAATGAGCAGTTCTTC. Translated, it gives CSVGIGGRPYNEQFF.

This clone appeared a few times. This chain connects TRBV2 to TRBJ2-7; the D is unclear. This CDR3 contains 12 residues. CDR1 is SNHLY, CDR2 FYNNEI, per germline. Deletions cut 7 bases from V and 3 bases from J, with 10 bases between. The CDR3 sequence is CASKTFSYEQYF. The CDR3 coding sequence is TGTGCCAGCAAGACCTTCAGCTACGAGCAGTACTTC.

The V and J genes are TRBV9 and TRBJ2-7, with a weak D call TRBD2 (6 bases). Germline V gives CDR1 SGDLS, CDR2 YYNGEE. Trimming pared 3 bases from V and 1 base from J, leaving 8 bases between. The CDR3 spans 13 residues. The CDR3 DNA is TGTGCCAGCAGCGCGGACTATTCCTACGAGCAGTACTTC. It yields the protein CASSADYSYEQYF.

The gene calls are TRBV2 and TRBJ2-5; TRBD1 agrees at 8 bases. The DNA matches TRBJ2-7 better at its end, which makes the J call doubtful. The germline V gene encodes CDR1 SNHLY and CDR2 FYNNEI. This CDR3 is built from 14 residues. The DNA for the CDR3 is TGTGCCAGCACTGGGACAGGCGAAACGGGCGAGCAGTACTTC. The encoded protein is CASTGTGETGEQYF.

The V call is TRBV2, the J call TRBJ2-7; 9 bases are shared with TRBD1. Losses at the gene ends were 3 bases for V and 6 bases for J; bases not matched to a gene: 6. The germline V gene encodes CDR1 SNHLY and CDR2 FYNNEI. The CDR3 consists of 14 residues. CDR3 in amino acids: CASSETGGGVEQYF. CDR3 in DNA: TGTGCCAGCAGTGAGACAGGGGGTGGCGTCGAGCAGTACTTC.

CDR3 amino acids: CASSPVPGTYGYTF. The CDR3 nucleotides read TGTGCCAGCAGTCCGGTGCCAGGGACCTATGGCTACACCTTC. This chain links TRBV27 with TRBJ1-2, with a tentative D call TRBD1 (5 bases). V was cut by 5 bases and J by 4 bases, with 14 bases left in between. This CDR3 is built from 14 residues. Per germline, CDR1 MNHEY and CDR2 SMNVEV (reference sequence).

The CDR3 loop is CASSLGGQRRQETQYF. CDR3 in DNA: TGCGCCAGCAGCTTGGGAGGCCAGCGGAGGCAAGAGACCCAGTACTTC. This sequence joins TRBV5-1 and TRBJ2-5, with D possibly matching TRBD2 (5 bases). Germline loops: CDR1 SGHRS, CDR2 YFSETQ. V lost 0 bases, J lost 2 bases, and 14 bases lay in between. The CDR3 totals 16 residues.

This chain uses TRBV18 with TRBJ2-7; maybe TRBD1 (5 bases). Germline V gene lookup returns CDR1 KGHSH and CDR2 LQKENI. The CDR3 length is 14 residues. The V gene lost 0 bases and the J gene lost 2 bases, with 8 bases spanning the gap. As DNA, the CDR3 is TGTGCCAGCTCACCACCGGGGCTGACCTACGAGCAGTACTTC. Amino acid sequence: CASSPPGLTYEQYF.

Here the CDR3 DNA reads TGCGCCAGCAGCTTGAACAACAGAGGGAGTAATGAGCAGTTCTTC. It encodes CASSLNNRGSNEQFF. V and J are TRBV5-1 and TRBJ2-1; D might be TRBD2 (5 bases). Trimming shortened V by 1 base and J by 7 bases, and 15 bases separated the two germline ends. The CDR3 sequence is 15 residues long. Per the germline V gene, CDR1 is SGHRS and CDR2 is YFSETQ.

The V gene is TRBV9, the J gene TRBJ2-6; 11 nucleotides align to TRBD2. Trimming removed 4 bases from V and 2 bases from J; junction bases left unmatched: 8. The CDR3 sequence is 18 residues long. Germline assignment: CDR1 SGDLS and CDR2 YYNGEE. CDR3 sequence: CASSPSSGRAPGANVLTF. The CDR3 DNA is TGTGCCAGCAGCCCTAGTAGCGGGAGGGCCCCTGGGGCCAACGTCCTGACTTTC.

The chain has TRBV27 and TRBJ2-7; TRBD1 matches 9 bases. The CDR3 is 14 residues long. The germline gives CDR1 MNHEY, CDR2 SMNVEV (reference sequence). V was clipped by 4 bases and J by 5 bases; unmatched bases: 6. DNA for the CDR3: TGTGCCAGCAGTTATGGGACAGGGAACGACGAGCAGTACTTC. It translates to CASSYGTGNDEQYF.

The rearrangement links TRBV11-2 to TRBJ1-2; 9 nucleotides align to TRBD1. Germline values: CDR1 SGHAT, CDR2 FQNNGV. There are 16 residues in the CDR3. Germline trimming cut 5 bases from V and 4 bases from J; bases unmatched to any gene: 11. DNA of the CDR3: TGTGCCAGCAGCCAACCCGGGACAGGGCTAGTCTATGGCTACACCTTC. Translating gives CASSQPGTGLVYGYTF.

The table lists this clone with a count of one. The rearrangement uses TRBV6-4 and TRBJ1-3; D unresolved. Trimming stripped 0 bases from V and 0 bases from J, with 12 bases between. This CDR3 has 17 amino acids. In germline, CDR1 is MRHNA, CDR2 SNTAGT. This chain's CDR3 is CASSDSIGLLSGNTIYF. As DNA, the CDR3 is TGTGCCAGCAGTGACTCGATAGGCCTCCTCTCTGGAAACACCATATATTTT.

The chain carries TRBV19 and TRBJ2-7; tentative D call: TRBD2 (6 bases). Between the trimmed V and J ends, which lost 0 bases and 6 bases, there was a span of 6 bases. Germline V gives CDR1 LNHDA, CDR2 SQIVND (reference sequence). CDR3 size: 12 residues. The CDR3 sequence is CASSIDGGEQYF. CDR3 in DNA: TGTGCCAGTAGTATAGACGGGGGCGAGCAGTACTTC.

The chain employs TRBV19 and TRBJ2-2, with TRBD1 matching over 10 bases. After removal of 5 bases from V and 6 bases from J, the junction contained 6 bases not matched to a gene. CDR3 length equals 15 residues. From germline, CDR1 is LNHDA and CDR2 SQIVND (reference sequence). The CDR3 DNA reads TGTGCCAGTAGTTTCTCCGGGACAGGGGCCGGGGAGCTGTTTTTT. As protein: CASSFSGTGAGELFF.

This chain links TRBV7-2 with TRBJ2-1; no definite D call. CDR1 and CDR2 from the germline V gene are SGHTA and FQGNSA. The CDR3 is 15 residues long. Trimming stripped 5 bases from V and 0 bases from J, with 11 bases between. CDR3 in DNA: TGTGCCAGCAGCGAAACAGTATCCTCCTACAATGAGCAGTTCTTC. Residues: CASSETVSSYNEQFF.

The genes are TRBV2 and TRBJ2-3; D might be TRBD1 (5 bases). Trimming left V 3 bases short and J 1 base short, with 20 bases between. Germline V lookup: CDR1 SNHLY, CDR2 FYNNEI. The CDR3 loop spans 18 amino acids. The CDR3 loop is CASSDRVGIELGTDTQYF. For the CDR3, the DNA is TGTGCCAGCAGTGACAGGGTGGGCATCGAGCTTGGCACAGATACGCAGTATTTT.

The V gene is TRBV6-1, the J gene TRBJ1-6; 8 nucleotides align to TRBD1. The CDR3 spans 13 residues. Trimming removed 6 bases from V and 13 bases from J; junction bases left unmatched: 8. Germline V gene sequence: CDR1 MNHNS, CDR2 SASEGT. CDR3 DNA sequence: TGTGCCAGCAGCCCCCCAGGGGGCGGCCCCCTCCACTTT. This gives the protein CASSPPGGGPLHF.

CDR3 in amino acids: CASSLGQANTGELFF. DNA for the CDR3: TGTGCCAGCAGCTTAGGTCAGGCGAACACCGGGGAGCTGTTTTTT. J is TRBJ2-2 and V is TRBV7-2, with D hard to call. Trimming pared 1 base from V and 0 bases from J, leaving 6 bases between. CDR3 length equals 15 residues. Germline CDR1 SGHTA, CDR2 FQGNSA.

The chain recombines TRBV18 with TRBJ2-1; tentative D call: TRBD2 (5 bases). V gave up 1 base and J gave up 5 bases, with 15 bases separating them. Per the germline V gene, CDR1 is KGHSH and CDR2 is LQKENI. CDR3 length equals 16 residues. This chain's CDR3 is CASSPRGQQHNNEQFF. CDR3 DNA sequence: TGTGCCAGCTCACCACGAGGGCAGCAACATAACAATGAGCAGTTCTTC.

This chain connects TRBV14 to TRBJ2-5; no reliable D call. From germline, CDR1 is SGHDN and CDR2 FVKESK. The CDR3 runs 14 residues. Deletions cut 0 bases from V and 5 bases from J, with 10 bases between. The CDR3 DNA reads TGTGCCAGCAGCCAAGACCGAAGCAGGGAGACCCAGTACTTC. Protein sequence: CASSQDRSRETQYF.

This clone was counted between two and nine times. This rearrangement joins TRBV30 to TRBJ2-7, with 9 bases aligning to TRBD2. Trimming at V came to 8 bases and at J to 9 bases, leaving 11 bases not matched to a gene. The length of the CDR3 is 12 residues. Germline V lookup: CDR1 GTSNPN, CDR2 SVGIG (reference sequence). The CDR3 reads CAGRTPAGGQYF. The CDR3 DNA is TGTGCCGGACGAACCCCAGCGGGAGGGCAGTACTTC.

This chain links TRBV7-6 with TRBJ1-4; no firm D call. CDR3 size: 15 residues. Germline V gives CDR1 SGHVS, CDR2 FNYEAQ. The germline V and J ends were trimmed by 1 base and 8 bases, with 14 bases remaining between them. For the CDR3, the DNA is TGTGCCAGCAGCTTAGAGGTTGGCACAGACGAAAAACTGTTTTTT. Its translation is CASSLEVGTDEKLFF.

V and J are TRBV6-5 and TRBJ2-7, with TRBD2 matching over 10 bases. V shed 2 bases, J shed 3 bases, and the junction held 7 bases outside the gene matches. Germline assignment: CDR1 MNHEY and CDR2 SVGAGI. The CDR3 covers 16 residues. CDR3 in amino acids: CASSYVSLAGIYEQYF. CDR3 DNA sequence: TGTGCCAGCAGTTACGTATCACTAGCGGGGATCTACGAGCAGTACTTC.

The CDR3 DNA sequence: TGCGCCAGCAGCTCCCACCAGGACAACAAGAACACTGAAGCTTTCTTT. Its protein is CASSSHQDNKNTEAFF. V is TRBV5-1 and J is TRBJ1-1, with D possibly matching TRBD1 (5 bases). The CDR3 spans 16 residues. The V and J ends lost 3 bases and 1 base respectively, with 16 bases between them. Germline V gene sequence: CDR1 SGHRS, CDR2 YFSETQ.